This T cell receptor beta chain was sequenced in a study of human T cells and chemical hapten exposure. TCRdb used MiXCR to reprocess the RACE reads, holding one entry per CDR3 protein. The sample consists of tens of thousands of distinct CDR3 sequences, roughly 7.2% of them appearing once. Time point given: pre-sensitization, week 0. As for treatment: therapeutic diphenylcyclopropenone sensitization with weekly scalp DPC. The sample holds many counts of this clonotype. Trimming shortened V by 5 bases and J by 0 bases, and 8 bases separated the two germline ends. Germline V lookup: CDR1 GTSNPN, CDR2 SVGIG (reference sequence). The CDR3 runs to 13 residues.

This sequence was found in a woman in her forties or fifties with alopecia areata. Some clones in this sample may be carry-over from other donors' samples. This rearrangement joins TRBV30 to TRBJ1-5; the D is unclear. The sample in question was whole blood, obtained in connection with sensitization to the hapten diphenylcyclopropenone (DPC). CDR3 sequence (DNA): TGTGCCTGGGGGCGGGATAGCAATCAGCCCCAGCATTTT. Its translation: CAWGRDSNQPQHF.